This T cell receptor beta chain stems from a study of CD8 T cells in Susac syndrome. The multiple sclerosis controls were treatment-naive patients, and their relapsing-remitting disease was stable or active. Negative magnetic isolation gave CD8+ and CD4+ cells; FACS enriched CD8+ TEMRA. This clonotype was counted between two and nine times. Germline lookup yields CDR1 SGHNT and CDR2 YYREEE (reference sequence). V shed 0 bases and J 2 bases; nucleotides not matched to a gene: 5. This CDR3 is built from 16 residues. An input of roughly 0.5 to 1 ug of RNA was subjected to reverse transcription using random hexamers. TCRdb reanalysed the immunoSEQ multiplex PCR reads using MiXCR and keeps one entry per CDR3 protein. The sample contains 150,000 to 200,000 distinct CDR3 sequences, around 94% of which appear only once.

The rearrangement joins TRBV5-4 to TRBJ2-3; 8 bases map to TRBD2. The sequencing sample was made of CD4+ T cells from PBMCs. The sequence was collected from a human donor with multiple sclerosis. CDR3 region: CASSLGLAGLTDTQYF. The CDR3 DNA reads TGTGCCAGCAGCTTGGGCCTAGCGGGCCTCACAGATACGCAGTATTTT.